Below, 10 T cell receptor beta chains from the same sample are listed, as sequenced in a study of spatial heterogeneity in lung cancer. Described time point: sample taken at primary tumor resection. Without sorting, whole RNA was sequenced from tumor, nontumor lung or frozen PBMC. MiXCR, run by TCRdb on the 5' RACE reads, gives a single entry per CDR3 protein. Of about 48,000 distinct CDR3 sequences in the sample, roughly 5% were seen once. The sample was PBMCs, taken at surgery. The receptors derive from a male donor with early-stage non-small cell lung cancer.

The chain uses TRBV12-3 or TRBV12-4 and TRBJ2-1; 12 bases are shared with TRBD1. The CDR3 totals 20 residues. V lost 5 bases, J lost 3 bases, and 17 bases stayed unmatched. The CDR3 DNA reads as TGTGCCAGCAGTCCGTCGGGACAGGGGGCGAGCACCTATTTCTACAATGAGCAGTTCTTC. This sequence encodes CASSPSGQGASTYFYNEQFF.

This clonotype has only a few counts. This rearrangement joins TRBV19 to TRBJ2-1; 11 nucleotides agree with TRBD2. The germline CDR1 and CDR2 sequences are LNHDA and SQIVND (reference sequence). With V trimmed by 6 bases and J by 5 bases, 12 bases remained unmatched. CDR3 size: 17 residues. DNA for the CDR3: TGTGCCAGTAGCACTCTAGCGGGAGGCAGAAAGGACAATGAGCAGTTCTTC. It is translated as CASSTLAGGRKDNEQFF.

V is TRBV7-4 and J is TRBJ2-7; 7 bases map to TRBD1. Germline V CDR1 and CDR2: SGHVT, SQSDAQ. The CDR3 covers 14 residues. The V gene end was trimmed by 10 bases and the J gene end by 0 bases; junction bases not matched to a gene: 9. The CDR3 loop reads CATSFGQASYEQYF. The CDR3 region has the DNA TGTGCCACCTCATTTGGACAGGCCTCCTACGAGCAGTACTTC. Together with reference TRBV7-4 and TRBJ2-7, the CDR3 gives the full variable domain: GAGVSQSPRYKVAKRGRDVALRCDSISGHVTLYWYRQTLGQGSEVLTYSQSDAQRDKSGRPSGRFSAERPERSVSTLKIQRTEQGDSAVYLCATSFGQASYEQYFGPGTRLTVT.

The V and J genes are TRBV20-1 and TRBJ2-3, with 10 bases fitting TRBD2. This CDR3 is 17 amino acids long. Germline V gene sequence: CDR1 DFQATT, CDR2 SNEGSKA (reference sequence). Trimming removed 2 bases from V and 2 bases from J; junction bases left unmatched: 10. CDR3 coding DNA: TGCAGTGCTAGAAGGACTAGCGGTGGGAGGGTCACAGATACGCAGTATTTT. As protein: CSARRTSGGRVTDTQYF.

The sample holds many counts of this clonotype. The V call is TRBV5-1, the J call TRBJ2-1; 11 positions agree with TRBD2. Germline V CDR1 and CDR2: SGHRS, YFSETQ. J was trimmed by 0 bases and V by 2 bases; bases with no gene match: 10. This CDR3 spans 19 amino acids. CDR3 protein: CASSLATSGSKGSYNEQFF. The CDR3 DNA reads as TGCGCCAGCAGCTTAGCAACTAGCGGGAGTAAGGGCTCCTACAATGAGCAGTTCTTC.

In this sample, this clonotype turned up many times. The CDR3 coding sequence is TGTGCCAGCAGCTTTGGGACCCAAGCGGATACGCAGTATTTT. Encoded protein: CASSFGTQADTQYF. V is TRBV5-6 and J is TRBJ2-3; D possibly uses TRBD1 or TRBD2 (5 bases each). V gave up 2 bases and J gave up 6 bases, with 13 bases separating them. Per the germline V gene, CDR1 is SGHDT and CDR2 is YYEEEE. This CDR3 spans 14 amino acids.

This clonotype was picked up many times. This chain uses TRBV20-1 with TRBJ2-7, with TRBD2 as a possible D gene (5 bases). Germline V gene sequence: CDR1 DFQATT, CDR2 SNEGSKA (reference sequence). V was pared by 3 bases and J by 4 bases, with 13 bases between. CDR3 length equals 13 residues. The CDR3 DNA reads TGCAGTGCTAGCAACAGTGGGGAGTACGAGCAGTACTTC. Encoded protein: CSASNSGEYEQYF.

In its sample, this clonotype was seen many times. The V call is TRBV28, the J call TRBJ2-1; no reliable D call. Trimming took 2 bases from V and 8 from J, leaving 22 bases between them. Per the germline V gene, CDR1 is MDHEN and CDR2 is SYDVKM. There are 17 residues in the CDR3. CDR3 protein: CASSLMVRLSGFDEQFF. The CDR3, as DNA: TGTGCCAGCAGTTTAATGGTTCGGCTATCGGGCTTCGATGAGCAGTTCTTC.

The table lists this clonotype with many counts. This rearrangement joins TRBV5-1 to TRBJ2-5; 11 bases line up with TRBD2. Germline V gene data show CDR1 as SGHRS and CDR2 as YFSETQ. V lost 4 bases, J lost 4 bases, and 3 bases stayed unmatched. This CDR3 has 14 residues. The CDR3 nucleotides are TGCGCCAGCAGCCCCGGGACTAGCGGAGAGACCCAGTACTTC. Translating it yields CASSPGTSGETQYF.

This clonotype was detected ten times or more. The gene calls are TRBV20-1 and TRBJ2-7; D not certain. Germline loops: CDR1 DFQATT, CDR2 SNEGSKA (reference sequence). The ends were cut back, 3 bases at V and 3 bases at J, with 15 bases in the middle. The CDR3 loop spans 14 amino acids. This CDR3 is CSARDAGSYYEQYF. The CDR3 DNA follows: TGCAGTGCTAGGGACGCCGGGTCCTACTACGAGCAGTACTTC.